This T cell receptor beta chain appears in the sequencing data of a study of OX40 agonist ivuxolimab in advanced cancers. CDR1 and CDR2 from the germline V gene are GTSNPN and SVGIG (reference sequence). V lost 2 bases, J lost 0 bases, and 1 base stayed unmatched. CDR3 length: 14 amino acids. This table comes from immunoSEQ multiplex PCR, and its TCRdb copy is limited to in-frame clones, with some not included. The table has 50,000 to 60,000 clones, about 88% seen once; the top ten hold around 15%. The TCR sequence derives from an adult with an advanced solid tumor such as melanoma, head and neck, liver or kidney cancer. This chain connects TRBV30 to TRBJ2-3; 8 bases are a match to TRBD2. This specimen consisted of CD4+ or CD8+ T cells sorted from blood, obtained in a trial of the OX40 agonist ivuxolimab. The CDR3 reads CAWSLAGSTDTQYF. DNA for the CDR3: TGTGCCTGGAGTCTAGCGGGTAGCACAGATACGCAGTATTTT.